The rows below give T cell receptor beta chains drawn from one sample of a study of Ad26.COV2.S vaccination and SARS-CoV-2 variants. The method was immunoSEQ multiplex PCR; TCRdb's version includes in-frame clones alone and lacks a portion of them. The data contain roughly 700,000 clones, around 89% of them singletons. Material: peripheral blood, obtained in a trial of Ad26.COV2.S vaccine versus placebo. These receptors came from a person between 18 and 59 years old who received the Ad26.COV2.S COVID-19 vaccine or a placebo. The CDR3 runs from the conserved cysteine through the conserved F or W. The D gene is left open where the match is weak. Rows may omit the clone size; those that give it use once, few, many or a size class.

-	TRBV30	-	TRBJ2-6	CAWSPPDHSGANVLTF	TGTGCCTGGAGTCCCCCCGACCACTCTGGGGCCAACGTCCTGACTTTC
-	TRBV18	-	TRBJ1-2	CASSTGSGYGYTF	TGTGCCAGCTCAACGGGGTCAGGATATGGCTACACCTTC
TRBD2	TRBV3-1/TRBV3-2	-	TRBJ2-2	CASSPPREAGELFF	TGTGCCAGCAGCCCCCCGCGGGAGGCCGGGGAGCTGTTTTTT
-	TRBV27	-	TRBJ1-1	CASSSPGLGLNTEAFF	TGTGCCAGCAGTTCGCCGGGACTAGGGCTGAACACTGAAGCTTTCTTT
-	TRBV3-1/TRBV3-2	-	TRBJ2-3	CASSQGGTPDTQYF	TGTGCCAGCAGCCAAGGGGGGACCCCAGATACGCAGTATTTT
-	TRBV30	-	TRBJ1-2	CAWAKVRGYGYTF	TGTGCCTGGGCCAAGGTTAGGGGCTATGGCTACACCTTC
-	TRBV15	once	TRBJ2-7	CATSRLRDANEQYF	TGTGCCACCAGCAGACTCCGGGACGCAAACGAGCAGTACTTC
-	TRBV6-5	-	TRBJ1-1	CASRRQTIAFF	TGTGCCAGCAGACGACAGACTATAGCTTTCTTT
TRBD2	TRBV24-1	-	TRBJ2-7	CATSDKETSNYEQYF	TGTGCCACCAGTGACAAGGAGACTAGCAACTACGAGCAGTACTTC
TRBD1	TRBV5-1	-	TRBJ2-7	CASSLAPGTGGAELYEQYF	TGCGCCAGCAGCTTGGCCCCCGGGACAGGGGGCGCCGAGTTATACGAGCAGTACTTC
-	TRBV5-1	-	TRBJ1-5	CASITTDRLNQPQHF	TGCGCCAGCATAACTACCGACAGGCTCAATCAGCCCCAGCATTTT
-	TRBV7-6	-	TRBJ2-3	CASSLVAGATDTQYF	TGTGCCAGCAGCTTAGTGGCAGGGGCCACAGATACGCAGTATTTT
-	TRBV7-9	-	TRBJ1-4	CASRQDSGEKLFF	TGTGCCAGCAGACAGGACAGTGGCGAAAAACTGTTTTTT
TRBD1	TRBV9	-	TRBJ2-1	CASSGRDRGLWYEQFF	TGTGCCAGCAGCGGCCGGGACAGGGGGCTTTGGTACGAGCAGTTCTTC
-	TRBV5-1	-	TRBJ2-6	CASSLAGTGANVLTF	TGCGCCAGCAGCTTGGCAGGGACTGGGGCCAACGTCCTGACTTTC
TRBD1	TRBV7-9	few	TRBJ1-1	CASGQAQGAFF	TGTGCCAGCGGACAGGCCCAAGGAGCTTTCTTT
TRBD1	TRBV12-3/TRBV12-4	-	TRBJ2-7	CASRSTGAYEQYF	TGTGCCAGCAGGTCCACAGGGGCCTACGAGCAGTACTTC
-	TRBV5-5	-	TRBJ2-3	CASSLEGDTRDTQYF	TGTGCCAGCAGCTTGGAAGGGGACACAAGAGATACGCAGTATTTT
TRBD2	TRBV7-9	-	TRBJ2-2	CASSPSGGYTGELFF	TGTGCCAGCAGCCCTAGCGGGGGGTACACCGGGGAGCTGTTTTTT
TRBD1	TRBV30	-	TRBJ1-2	CAWSRDSLTYGYTF	TGTGCCTGGAGTAGGGACAGTCTCACCTATGGCTACACCTTC
-	TRBV5-1	-	TRBJ2-1	CASSPNPRQFSYNEQFF	TGCGCCAGCAGCCCGAACCCTCGACAGTTCTCCTACAATGAGCAGTTCTTC
TRBD1	TRBV7-9	-	TRBJ1-6	CASSPPQGSNSPLHF	TGTGCCAGCAGCCCACCACAGGGGTCGAATTCACCCCTCCACTTT
-	TRBV7-9	-	TRBJ2-7	CASSSGGGISYEQYF	TGTGCCAGCAGCTCAGGAGGGGGGATCTCCTACGAGCAGTACTTC
-	TRBV30	once	TRBJ1-6	CAWSSNGNSPLHF	TGTGCCTGGAGTAGCAACGGTAATTCACCCCTCCACTTT